These T cell receptor beta chains were read from a single sample in a study of cytomegalovirus exposure and HLA in healthy donors. The data were produced by immunoSEQ multiplex PCR, yet TCRdb's version contains in-frame clones alone and is incomplete. In the table there are 150,000 to 200,000 clones, around 77% of which are singletons. Sequences were obtained from PBMCs. The receptors originated from a woman in her 30s in good health and CMV-seronegative. The CDR3 runs from the conserved cysteine through the conserved F or W. A D gene is named only where the DNA matches it firmly. Size values are once, few and many counts, or a class for expanded clones, and some rows have none.

len,d_gene,abundance,j_gene,v_gene,CDR3nt,CDR3aa
17,TRBD2,-,TRBJ2-1,TRBV5-1,TGCGCCAGCAGCTTGGCCGGGGCTAGCGGGTCCCAAATCGAGCAGTTCTTC,CASSLAGASGSQIEQFF
15,-,-,TRBJ1-3,TRBV19,TGTGCCAGTAGTAATTGGCTAGCGGGCGGAAACACCATATATTTT,CASSNWLAGGNTIYF
16,-,-,TRBJ2-6,TRBV4-1,TGCGCCAGCAGCCAAGATGGGGTCTCTGGGGCCAATGTCCTGACTTTC,CASSQDGVSGANVLTF
15,TRBD1,-,TRBJ2-3,TRBV5-4,TGTGCCAGCAGCCCCCGGGACAGGCTCACAGATACGCAGTATTTT,CASSPRDRLTDTQYF
12,-,once,TRBJ1-2,TRBV7-2,TGTGCCAGCAGCAAGGACCGGGGTGGCTACACCTTC,CASSKDRGGYTF
17,-,-,TRBJ2-3,TRBV25-1,TGTGCCAGCAGTGAAGATAGTCCGAAACCTTACACAGATACGCAGTATTTT,CASSEDSPKPYTDTQYF
15,-,-,TRBJ1-2,TRBV6-5,TGTGCCAGCAGTTATTGGAGGGGACTAAACTATGGCTACACCTTC,CASSYWRGLNYGYTF
16,-,-,TRBJ1-2,TRBV5-1,TGCGCCAGCAGCTTGGCGGTAGGGGAAGTGGGCTATGGCTACACCTTC,CASSLAVGEVGYGYTF
19,TRBD2,-,TRBJ2-1,TRBV5-1,TGCGCCAGCAGCCCCCTGACTAGCGGGGGGGCCAGTTCTTCAACTGAGCAGTTCTTC,CASSPLTSGGASSSTEQFF
16,TRBD1,once,TRBJ1-2,TRBV27,TGTGCCAGCAGTTTATCGCGCCCCACAGGGGTGGTAGGCTACACCTTC,CASSLSRPTGVVGYTF
13,-,-,TRBJ1-1,TRBV4-2,TGTGCCTGCAGCCCCATGAGCGGTACTGAAGCTTTCTTT,CACSPMSGTEAFF
15,TRBD2,-,TRBJ2-1,TRBV9,TGTGCCAGCAGCGTAGCCCTAGGACTAGTCTATGAGCAGTTCTTC,CASSVALGLVYEQFF
12,TRBD1,-,TRBJ1-1,TRBV6-8,TGTGGCTTGACTCCAGGGGGCACTGAAGCTTTCTTT,CGLTPGGTEAFF
14,-,-,TRBJ2-4,TRBV14,TGTGCCAGCAGCCAAGATATGGGGGGAACCATTCAGTACTTC,CASSQDMGGTIQYF
13,-,-,TRBJ1-1,TRBV7-3,TGTGCCAGCAGCTTAGAAGCCAGGACTGAAGCTTTCTTT,CASSLEARTEAFF
16,TRBD1,-,TRBJ2-7,TRBV19,TGTGCCAGTGGAATTCTAGCCGGGACAGGGGGAGGCGAGCAGTACTTC,CASGILAGTGGGEQYF
13,-,-,TRBJ2-5,TRBV29-1,TGCAGCGTTGAAGACACAGGGATGGGGACCCAGTACTTC,CSVEDTGMGTQYF
15,TRBD1,-,TRBJ2-4,TRBV7-2,TGTGCCAGCAGCTTAGAGTGGGACAGGGGGCTTATTCAGTACTTC,CASSLEWDRGLIQYF
15,-,-,TRBJ2-7,TRBV18,TGTGCCAGCTCCCCCCGGGAGCTCCGGGGCTACGAGCAGTACTTC,CASSPRELRGYEQYF
14,TRBD1,-,TRBJ2-7,TRBV28,TGTGCCAGCAGTTTAAGGGACAGGGGCTACGAGCAGTACTTC,CASSLRDRGYEQYF
15,-,-,TRBJ2-2,TRBV5-1,TGCGCCAGCAGCGTAAAAGCGGGGAACACCGGGGAGCTGTTTTTT,CASSVKAGNTGELFF
15,TRBD1,-,TRBJ1-1,TRBV19,TGTGCCAGTAGTACTCGACAGGGCATGAACACTGAAGCTTTCTTT,CASSTRQGMNTEAFF
16,-,-,TRBJ1-5,TRBV6-6,TGTGCCAGCAGCCCGATCGGGGGGCTCGGGAATCAGCCCCAGCATTTT,CASSPIGGLGNQPQHF
14,TRBD1,few,TRBJ1-1,TRBV4-2,TGTGCCAGCAGCCAAGAGGACAGGGGGCAAGAAGCTTTCTTT,CASSQEDRGQEAFF
16,TRBD2,-,TRBJ2-5,TRBV7-9,TGTGCCAGCAGCTTATCAGGGCTAGCGGCCCAAGAGACCCAGTACTTC,CASSLSGLAAQETQYF
14,-,few,TRBJ1-1,TRBV21-1,TGTGCCAGCAGCAATCGGGTGATTGACACTGAAGCTTTCTTT,CASSNRVIDTEAFF
17,TRBD1,-,TRBJ1-1,TRBV11-3,TGTGCCAGCAGCTTAGGAACCGGGACAGAGGCGAACACTGAAGCTTTCTTT,CASSLGTGTEANTEAFF
16,-,-,TRBJ2-1,TRBV5-1,TGCGCCAGCAGCCATCCTCGTTCGGGGATGGACAATGAGCAGTTCTTC,CASSHPRSGMDNEQFF
13,-,-,TRBJ1-1,TRBV6-1,TGTGCCAGCAGTGGACAGCCGAACACTGAAGCTTTCTTT,CASSGQPNTEAFF
15,-,-,TRBJ1-6,TRBV9,TGTGCCAGCAGCGTAGACAGGAACCATAATTCACCCCTCCACTTT,CASSVDRNHNSPLHF
16,TRBD2,few,TRBJ2-3,TRBV27,TGTGCCAGCACCCGGGTCGGGGGGTGGGGCACAGATACGCAGTATTTT,CASTRVGGWGTDTQYF
14,-,-,TRBJ2-7,TRBV7-3,TGTGCCAGCAGCTTAGACAGATACTCCTACGAGCAGTACTTC,CASSLDRYSYEQYF
16,-,-,TRBJ1-2,TRBV11-2,TGTGCCAGCAGCTTAGGTCCAGGGTTGTTTAACTATGGCTACACCTTC,CASSLGPGLFNYGYTF
12,TRBD1,-,TRBJ1-1,TRBV5-1,TGCGCCAGCACCGACCGGGACAGGGATGCTTTCTTT,CASTDRDRDAFF
15,-,once,TRBJ1-5,TRBV2,TGTGCCAGCAGCCCTGGCCGTCCCGTAAATCAGCCCCAGCATTTT,CASSPGRPVNQPQHF
18,TRBD2,-,TRBJ2-3,TRBV5-6,TGTGCCAGCAGCGTGTACGGCTTGCGAACGGGGGGGCAAGATACGCAGTATTTT,CASSVYGLRTGGQDTQYF
14,-,few,TRBJ2-7,TRBV19,TGTGCCAGTAGTATAGGGGCGGGGAGCTACGAGCAGTACTTC,CASSIGAGSYEQYF
15,-,-,TRBJ2-3,TRBV7-2,TGTGCCAGCAGCTTAATGGGGGGAGGCACAGATACGCAGTATTTT,CASSLMGGGTDTQYF